This T cell receptor (beta chain) is from a study of naive and memory T cell subsets (dated by TCRdb to between 2016 and 2019). Regarding the study in general: The figure summarizing the skin biopsy and whole blood samples listed about 10 blood donors, 7 tuberculin skin test biopsies and 3 saline control biopsies. PCR2 was typically performed as a SYBR Green qPCR that was stopped at a set threshold, although end-point PCR (around 6 cycles) could be used instead for low-input samples. As previously described, skin biopsies were taken from tuberculin skin test sites or from saline-injected control sites and processed for RNA extraction. Here is what the overall study found, with its caveats: The paper did not give details on skin biopsy collection and RNA processing but referred to earlier studies for those details. The RNA-based method was acknowledged to be potentially sensitive to changes in TCR transcripts with T cell activation and differentiation. The larger number of TCRs found at tuberculin skin test sites was interpreted as T cell infiltration of a delayed type IV hypersensitivity reaction. TCR sequences were reportedly recovered from both types of skin biopsy, with far more TCRs being found at tuberculin skin test sites.

Note on this clonotype: Its antigen target is currently unknown. Qualities for individual bases were not recorded, and no much larger clone is one base off.

V sheds 6 bases and J sheds 3 bases, leaving 3 bases between their ends. CDR1 and CDR2, per the germline V gene, are SNHLY and FYNNEI. From the cysteine through the phenylalanine, the CDR3 covers 11 amino acids. The read is trimmed to its CDR3 DNA, 33 bases read in frame from base 1. The treatment or condition tag for this specimen amounts to: skin biopsy from PPD injection site in Mantoux-positive individual. Using 3' ligation of a UMI-containing oligonucleotide to TCR cDNA, the study laid out a robust and sensitive protocol to amplify, sequence and analyze TCRs. In individuals with a positive Mantoux test, tuberculin skin test biopsies were taken from sites that had been injected with PPD. Total RNA was used without cell sorting and was treated with RQ1 DNase before reverse transcription, with a target input of roughly 1 to 1000 ng. Libraries were prepared from skin biopsies and whole blood so that pipeline robustness could be tested in samples in which T cells form a minority population.

The library came from UMI-ligation and nested PCR. The ligated cDNA was amplified in four rounds of PCR with nested alpha and beta constant region primers together with the SP2 primer. For the blood and skin samples, TCR RNA was reverse transcribed with SuperScript IV using primers for the alpha and beta constant regions. An oligonucleotide carrying the Illumina SP2 primer and a UMI was ligated to the cDNA 3' end using T4 RNA ligase 1. To prevent hairpin formation, the 12-nucleotide UMI was made up of two random hexamers with an eight-base spacer between them. From the second PCR onward, TCR alpha and beta chain libraries were processed separately and dual indexed for multiplexing. After pooling, the indexed libraries were analyzed by capillary electrophoresis and sequenced on either an Illumina MiSeq or NextSeq. Libraries were spiked with PhiX DNA at about 4.5-7.5% so that base diversity was increased and cluster recognition was improved. The authors processed their data as follows. Demultiplexor pulled UMIs out of read 2, joined the UMIs with the TCR sequence from read 1, and separated reads according to sample indices. V and J genes and V-J junctions were identified by Decombinator, which gave every TCR a five-part identifier that included V and J deletions. Collapsinator used UMIs to correct sequencing errors and PCR amplification heterogeneity, yielding UMI-based abundance per TCR. CDR3Translator turned identifiers into nucleotide sequence, translated that sequence into amino acids, and pulled out CDR3 regions based on terminal motifs. After normalization to the amount of input RNA, error-corrected alpha and beta TCR counts from blood and skin were compared. The public reads were reprocessed in TCRdb via fastp at Q25 and MiXCR, keeping in-frame beta chains. Rows are combined by CDR3 protein, so each entry shows the most common genes and DNA. The V and J calls and clone size come from TCRdb's table, not from the authors' own analysis. This sample is represented by fewer than 35,000 distinct CDR3 sequences; approximately 6.7% of them were singletons. Roughly 3.3% of the sample is taken by the ten largest.

Recombination linked TRBV2 to TRBJ2-1; no D gene can be assigned with confidence. The sequence came from an adult in good health. The input for sequencing was skin, taken from a tuberculin skin test site. This receptor has the CDR3 CASRDYNEQFF. The nucleotide sequence reads as follows: TGTGCCAGCAGGGACTACAATGAGCAGTTCTTC. Extended through the reference TRBV2 and TRBJ2-1 proteins, this CDR3 yields the full variable domain: EPEVTQTPSHQVTQMGQEVILRCVPISNHLYFYWYRQILGQKVEFLVSFYNNEISEKSEIFDDQFSVERPDGSNFTLKIRSTKLEDSAMYFCASRDYNEQFFGPGTRLTVL.